Given below is one T cell receptor beta chain in context. Its antigen is unidentified. A sample-barcoded 5' primer and a J-beta primer mix were used in a second PCR of roughly 6 to 11 cycles. Each cDNA was tagged by a template-switch adaptor containing 12 random nucleotides. TCRdb independently ran MiXCR on the 5' RACE reads; one entry per CDR3 protein. The sample lists fewer than 900,000 distinct CDR3 sequences, approximately 49% occurring once. This sample was included in a study of blood T cells in healthy people across ages. CDR3 size: 18 residues. Germline V gene sequence: CDR1 MDHEN, CDR2 SYDVKM. V lost 4 bases, J lost 0 bases, and 10 bases stayed unmatched. Regarding the study as a whole: The long-lived group displayed more naive CD4+ cells, plus higher diversity, than the aged donors did.

Each donor gave approximately 9.1 milliliters of peripheral blood. Sequencing was performed on blood. The clonotype comes from a woman aged 55-75 years in good health. The chain joins TRBV28 to TRBJ2-1; 9 bases agree with TRBD2. DNA for the CDR3: TGTGCCAGCAGTTCCCCCCCTAGCGGGAAGAGCTCCTACAATGAGCAGTTCTTC. Translated, it gives CASSSPPSGKSSYNEQFF. The full variable domain, its missing parts supplied by reference TRBV28 and TRBJ2-1, is DVKVTQSSRYLVKRTGEKVFLECVQDMDHENMFWYRQDPGLGLRLIYFSYDVKMKEKGDIPEGYSVSREKKERFSLILESASTNQTSMYLCASSSPPSGKSSYNEQFFGPGTRLTVL.